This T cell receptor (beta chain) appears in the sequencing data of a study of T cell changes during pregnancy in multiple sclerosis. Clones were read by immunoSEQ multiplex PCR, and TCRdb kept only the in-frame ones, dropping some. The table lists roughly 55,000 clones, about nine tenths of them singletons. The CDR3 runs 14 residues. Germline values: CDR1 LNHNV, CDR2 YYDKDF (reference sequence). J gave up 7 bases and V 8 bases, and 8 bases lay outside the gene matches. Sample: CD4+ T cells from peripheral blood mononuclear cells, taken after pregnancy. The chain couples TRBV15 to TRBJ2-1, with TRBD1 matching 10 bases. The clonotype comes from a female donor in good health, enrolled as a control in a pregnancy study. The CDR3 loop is CATYDRGLVNEQFF. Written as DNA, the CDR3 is TGTGCCACCTACGACAGGGGGCTGGTTAATGAGCAGTTCTTC.